The 7 T cell receptor beta chains below all came from one sample that was sequenced in a study of T cell repertoires in cytomegalovirus infection. TCRdb re-called the reads through MiXCR, storing one row per CDR3 protein. Of fewer than 550,000 distinct CDR3 sequences listed, roughly 30% are singletons. The sequenced sample was PBMCs. These receptors came from a human donor in good health (CMV status not recorded). Some clones in this sample may be carry-over from other donors' samples.

The chain carries TRBV20-1 and TRBJ2-1; D may correspond to TRBD1 or TRBD2 (6 bases each). Deletions cut 1 base from V and 2 bases from J, with 18 bases between. Germline V lookup: CDR1 DFQATT, CDR2 SNEGSKA (reference sequence). CDR3 size: 17 residues. The CDR3 DNA reads TGCAGTGCTAGAGGCCCCGGAGGGGGGAAAGCCTACAATGAGCAGTTCTTC. Translated: CSARGPGGGKAYNEQFF.

As concerns this clonotype: The germline gene is not matched at one end of the junction; a read error may be the cause. This chain links TRBV5-4 with TRBJ2-1, with a tentative D call TRBD2 (7 bases). The V gene's germline CDR1 is SGHNT and CDR2 YYREEE (reference sequence). CDR3 length: 15 residues. The CDR3 is CASILGGTSSDEQFF. For the CDR3, the DNA is TGTGCCAGCATCTTGGGGGGGACAAGCAGCGATGAGCAGTTCTTC.

This clonotype turned up a few times. The chain combines TRBV12-5 with TRBJ2-1; no clear D gene. CDR1 is LGHNT and CDR2 is FRNRAP in the germline V gene. The germline V and J ends were trimmed by 2 bases and 3 bases, with 2 bases remaining between them. The CDR3 length is 12 residues. CDR3 in DNA: TGTGCTAGTGGTTTGAACTACAATGAGCAGTTCTTC. Its translation: CASGLNYNEQFF. The whole variable domain, filled in from reference TRBV12-5 and TRBJ2-1, reads DARVTQTPRHKVTEMGQEVTMRCQPILGHNTVFWYRQTMMQGLELLAYFRNRAPLDDSGMPKDRFSAEMPDATLATLKIQPSEPRDSAVYFCASGLNYNEQFFGPGTRLTVL.

This clonotype was recorded a few times. The V gene is TRBV6-4, the J gene TRBJ2-2; a possible D gene is TRBD1 (5 bases). The CDR3 extends over 14 amino acids. The ends were cut back, 5 bases at V and 4 bases at J, with 11 bases in the middle. Looked up from germline, CDR1 is MRHNA and CDR2 is SNTAGT. CDR3 sequence: CASSPGIRTGELFF. As DNA, the CDR3 is TGTGCCAGCAGTCCAGGGATTCGCACCGGGGAGCTGTTTTTT.

The chain couples TRBV7-3 to TRBJ2-7, with D tentatively TRBD2 (5 bases). Germline V gene lookup returns CDR1 SGHTA and CDR2 FQGTGA. The V end lost 1 base, the J end lost 7 bases, and 14 bases lay between the germline ends. The CDR3 is 14 amino acids. CDR3 DNA sequence: TGTGCCAGCAGCTTAAGCCCGGGGAAAGGAGAGCAGTACTTC. This codes for CASSLSPGKGEQYF.

This clonotype was found a few times. The J gene is TRBJ2-5, the V gene TRBV12-3 or TRBV12-4; weak D call: TRBD2 (6 bases). The CDR3 covers 15 residues. Deletions cut 6 bases from V and 3 bases from J, with 17 bases between. The CDR3 nucleotides are TGTGCCAGCAGCCTGCTCCCCGGAGGGGAAGAGACCCAGTACTTC. This gives the protein CASSLLPGGEETQYF.

This clonotype was found a few times. J is TRBJ1-5 and V is TRBV7-8; no clear D gene. From germline, CDR1 is SGHVS and CDR2 FQNEAQ. V was pared by 1 base and J by 5 bases, with 12 bases between. This CDR3 contains 15 residues. CDR3 protein: CASSLDQRYHQPQHF. CDR3 nucleotides: TGTGCCAGCAGCTTAGACCAGAGATATCATCAGCCCCAGCATTTT.